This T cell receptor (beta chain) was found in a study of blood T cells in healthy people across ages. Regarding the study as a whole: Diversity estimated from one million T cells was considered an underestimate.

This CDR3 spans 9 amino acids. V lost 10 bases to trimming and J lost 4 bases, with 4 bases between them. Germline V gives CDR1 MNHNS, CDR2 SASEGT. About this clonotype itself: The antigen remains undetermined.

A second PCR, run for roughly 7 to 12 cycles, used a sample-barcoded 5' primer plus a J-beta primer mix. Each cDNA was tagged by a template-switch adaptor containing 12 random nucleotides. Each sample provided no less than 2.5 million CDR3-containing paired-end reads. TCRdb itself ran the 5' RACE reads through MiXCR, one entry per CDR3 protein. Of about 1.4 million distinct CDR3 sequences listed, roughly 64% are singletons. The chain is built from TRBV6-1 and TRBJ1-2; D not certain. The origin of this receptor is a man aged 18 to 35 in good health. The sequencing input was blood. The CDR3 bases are TGTGCCACCACCTATGGCTACACCTTC. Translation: CATTYGYTF.